These T cell receptor beta chains were read from a single sample in a study of T cells after yellow fever vaccination. TCRdb passed the 5' RACE reads through MiXCR, listing each CDR3 protein once. The sample has about 500,000 distinct CDR3 sequences, roughly a sixth seen once. Material: PBMCs, obtained 4 to 5 days after the first yellow fever vaccination. The receptors stem from a man aged 18 to 29 who received the YFV17D yellow fever vaccine. Both conserved end residues are part of each CDR3.

j_call v_call cdr3_aa
TRBJ1-5 TRBV5-5 CASSLRDVQEPQHF
TRBJ2-7 TRBV13 CASSLEPAIPPIEQYF
TRBJ2-3 TRBV5-1 CASSLARPDTQYF
TRBJ2-1 TRBV6-5 CASSYYGTSPYNEQFF
TRBJ2-1 TRBV5-1 CASLSGEFSDNEQFF
TRBJ1-4 TRBV6-1 CASTREGGTNEKLFF
TRBJ2-7 TRBV5-1 CASSHPERSYEQYF
TRBJ1-6 TRBV20-1 CSARDLGRGGSPLHF
TRBJ2-3 TRBV5-1 CASSGFWDTQYF
TRBJ1-2 TRBV29-1 CSVAAQELYGYTF
TRBJ1-1 TRBV4-2 CASSLSHRWTDRFEAFF
TRBJ1-4 TRBV27 CASRLGSSWEKLFF
TRBJ2-1 TRBV5-1 CASSPGLAGRGSYNEQFF
TRBJ2-1 TRBV6-6 CASSYEDFEQFF
TRBJ1-5 TRBV18 CASSPLSGAGNQPQHF
TRBJ1-3 TRBV5-6 CASSWGSTSGNTIYF
TRBJ2-2 TRBV28 CASSSPGELFF
TRBJ1-3 TRBV4-3 CASSQEPGEGNTIYF
TRBJ2-3 TRBV5-1 CASSLVQSGTDTQYF
TRBJ1-1 TRBV19 CASSIVQPTNTEAFF
TRBJ2-2 TRBV5-1 CASSLLEANTGELFF
TRBJ2-1 TRBV14 CASSQLTSGGGTYEQFF
TRBJ1-5 TRBV7-2 CASSPPREPQHF
TRBJ2-2 TRBV3-1 CASSQGSFATGELFF
TRBJ2-7 TRBV6-2/TRBV6-3 CASSYSGTGNEQYF
TRBJ2-6 TRBV4-1 CASSPDRGANVLTF
TRBJ1-2 TRBV5-5 CASSLGGYNYGYTF
TRBJ2-3 TRBV5-1 CASSWRQGPSDTQYF
TRBJ2-5 TRBV13 CASSTRGWGSQETQYF
TRBJ2-3 TRBV4-1 CASSQTAAETDTQYF
TRBJ1-2 TRBV7-9 CASSFGESGYGYTF
TRBJ1-4 TRBV5-4 CASSLEGLGEKLFF
TRBJ2-7 TRBV29-1 CSVESVYAEQYF
TRBJ1-6 TRBV27 CASTAGTVNNSPLHF
TRBJ2-3 TRBV6-5 CASNLGLVTDTQYF
TRBJ1-3 TRBV5-1 CASSPDLGDSGNTIYF
TRBJ2-3 TRBV4-3 CASSQDIGTSSTDTQYF
TRBJ2-1 TRBV19 CASRSGIRQFF
TRBJ1-3 TRBV4-2 CASSQVAADLSGNTIYF
TRBJ2-7 TRBV4-3 CASSDLQTTVYEQYF
TRBJ1-6 TRBV10-3 CAISEGRQHGSPLHF
TRBJ2-1 TRBV20-1 CSATLGRDEQFF
TRBJ1-4 TRBV20-1 CSARDLGQGLREKLSF